The 28 T cell receptor beta chains listed next were all sequenced from one sample in a study of identical twins (TCRdb year 2016). Receptor amplification or capture employed 5' RACE. Sequenced on an Illumina HiSeq 2000. TCRdb passed the public sequencing reads through fastp at Q25 and MiXCR, retaining productive beta sequences. All rows with the same CDR3 protein become a single entry with the most common DNA and genes. Recorded for this sample are about 210,000 distinct CDR3 sequences; around 9.6% of them occurred a single time. The ten largest clones capture about 5% of the sample. Sample: memory (CD45RO+) T cells sorted from blood. This sample's cell subset or site label indicates: CD45RO+ enriched T cells. The receptors stem from a woman aged 18-29 years in good health.

The chain carries TRBV18 and TRBJ2-1, with 10 bases matching TRBD2. This CDR3 is built from 16 residues. The germline V gene has CDR1 KGHSH and CDR2 LQKENI. V was clipped by 3 bases and J by 5 bases; unmatched bases: 7. The CDR3 reads CASSPPGLATHNEQFF. The DNA for the CDR3 is TGTGCCAGCTCACCCCCGGGACTAGCGACCCACAATGAGCAGTTCTTC.

This chain links TRBV11-2 with TRBJ1-1, with D perhaps matching TRBD1 (6 bases). In germline, CDR1 is SGHAT, CDR2 FQNNGV. Trimming took 4 bases from V and 2 from J, leaving 26 bases between them. This CDR3 contains 19 residues. CDR3 DNA: TGTGCCAGCAGCTCCCGTACCGGGACAAAAATAAGCGGTAACACTGAAGCTTTCTTT. It is translated as CASSSRTGTKISGNTEAFF.

V and J are TRBV6-5 and TRBJ1-2, with D unclear. The CDR3 extends over 14 amino acids. Germline CDR1 and CDR2: MNHEY and SVGAGI. The V and J ends lost 3 bases and 2 bases respectively, with 10 bases between them. The CDR3 loop is CASSYNGENYGYTF. The CDR3 DNA reads as TGTGCCAGCAGTTATAACGGGGAAAACTATGGCTACACCTTC.

The table lists this clonotype with a few counts. J is TRBJ1-1 and V is TRBV6-1, with 12 bases lining up with TRBD1. The CDR3 spans 17 residues. Trimming removed 5 bases from V and 3 bases from J; junction bases left unmatched: 10. Per germline, CDR1 MNHNS and CDR2 SASEGT. The DNA for the CDR3 is TGTGCCAGCAGTCAACTACCGGGACAGGGGGCGCACACTGAAGCTTTCTTT. Protein: CASSQLPGQGAHTEAFF.

The V gene is TRBV3-1, the J gene TRBJ2-1; D uncertain. This CDR3 has 16 residues. The V end lost 1 base, the J end lost 4 bases, and 14 bases lay between the germline ends. Germline V CDR1 and CDR2: LGHDT, YNNKEL (reference sequence). Here the CDR3 DNA reads TGTGCCAGCAGCCAAGTCTGGGGAAGACGATACAATGAGCAGTTCTTC. Protein sequence: CASSQVWGRRYNEQFF.

In this sample, this clonotype turned up many times. The chain combines TRBV5-1 with TRBJ2-2, with 8 bases aligning to TRBD1. The length of the CDR3 is 16 residues. Germline loops: CDR1 SGHRS, CDR2 YFSETQ. J lost 6 bases, V lost 1 base, and 8 bases had no gene match. The CDR3 coding sequence is TGCGCCAGCAGCTTGCCCGTCGGGACAGGAGCCGGGGAGCTGTTTTTT. Translating it yields CASSLPVGTGAGELFF.

This clonotype was detected many times. This chain connects TRBV7-6 to TRBJ2-3; D gene ambiguous. The V gene lost 3 bases and the J gene lost 7 bases, with 5 bases spanning the gap. Germline V gene sequence: CDR1 SGHVS, CDR2 FNYEAQ. CDR3 size: 11 residues. CDR3 protein: CASSLTHTQYF. Written as DNA, the CDR3 is TGTGCCAGCAGCTTGACCCATACGCAGTATTTT. The whole variable domain, remainder taken from reference TRBV7-6 and TRBJ2-3, is GAGVSQSPRYKVTKRGQDVALRCDPISGHVSLYWYRQALGQGPEFLTYFNYEAQQDKSGLPNDRFSAERPEGSISTLTIQRTEQRDSAMYRCASSLTHTQYFGPGTRLTVL.

V usage is TRBV5-1 and J usage is TRBJ2-2, with 10 bases that match TRBD1. V dropped 4 bases and J dropped 10; count of bases not matched to a gene: 7. The length of the CDR3 is 14 residues. From germline, CDR1 is SGHRS and CDR2 YFSETQ. The CDR3 here is CASSPDRGREELFF. CDR3 DNA sequence: TGCGCCAGCAGCCCTGACAGGGGGCGGGAGGAGCTGTTTTTT.

In the case of this clonotype: Mismatch with germline at one junction end may stem from a read error. The DNA of the CDR3 is TGTGCCAGGAGCTTGGGGCCGGGACTAGCGGGCTGGGCCTACGAGCAGTACTTC. It yields the protein CARSLGPGLAGWAYEQYF. The rearrangement links TRBV5-3 to TRBJ2-7; TRBD2 agrees at 12 bases. TRBV5-3 is labeled an ORF, and its function is uncertain. This CDR3 region has 18 residues.

This clonotype was seen many times. The chain employs TRBV12-3 or TRBV12-4 and TRBJ2-7, with a tentative D call TRBD2 (6 bases). V dropped 4 bases and J dropped 2 bases, with 12 bases sitting between them. The CDR3 length is 14 residues. The CDR3: CASSWRDSTYEQYF. The CDR3, as DNA: TGTGCCAGCAGTTGGAGGGACTCGACCTACGAGCAGTACTTC.

The chain is built from TRBV10-2 and TRBJ1-6, with TRBD1 identical over 8 bases. The germline CDR1 and CDR2 sequences are WSHSY and SAAADI. V dropped 4 bases and J dropped 7; count of bases not matched to a gene: 3. The CDR3 is 14 amino acids. CDR3 region: CASSGQGMNSPLHF. CDR3 sequence (DNA): TGCGCCAGCAGTGGACAGGGGATGAATTCACCCCTCCACTTT.

A few counts support this clonotype. V is TRBV20-1 and J is TRBJ2-7; D remains unclear. Germline-derived CDR1 and CDR2 are DFQATT and SNEGSKA (reference sequence). This CDR3 region has 13 residues. Trimming removed 3 bases from V and 6 bases from J, with 15 bases in between. The CDR3 region has the DNA TGCAGTGCTAGCGGCCCGTCCGGCCTCGAGCAGTACTTC. Amino acids: CSASGPSGLEQYF.

This chain connects TRBV11-2 to TRBJ2-1; D gene uncertain. CDR1 is SGHAT and CDR2 is FQNNGV in the germline V gene. This CDR3 region has 13 residues. Trimming took 0 bases from V and 6 from J, leaving 6 bases between them. The CDR3 is CASSLDTANEQFF. The CDR3 coding sequence is TGTGCCAGCAGCTTAGATACTGCCAATGAGCAGTTCTTC.

The chain is built from TRBV9 and TRBJ2-3; perhaps TRBD2 as D (5 bases). V was trimmed by 4 bases and J by 3 bases, leaving 15 bases between them. This CDR3 has 15 residues. CDR1 SGDLS and CDR2 YYNGEE come from the germline V gene. CDR3 protein: CASSPGRDSTDTQYF. CDR3 in DNA: TGTGCCAGCAGCCCGGGCCGGGATTCTACAGATACGCAGTATTTT.

Many counts were recorded for this clonotype. The genes are TRBV19 and TRBJ2-7; 8 bases map to TRBD2. In germline, CDR1 is LNHDA, CDR2 SQIVND (reference sequence). J lost 2 bases, V lost 7 bases, and 10 bases had no gene match. This CDR3 region has 15 residues. The CDR3 region has the DNA TGTGCCAGTAACCTGGAGGCGGGGGGCCCCTACGAGCAGTACTTC. Translation: CASNLEAGGPYEQYF.

This chain uses TRBV10-3 with TRBJ2-7; D is unclear. Looked up from germline, CDR1 is ENHRY and CDR2 is SYGVKD. Deletions cut 3 bases from V and 4 bases from J, with 16 bases between. The length of the CDR3 is 15 residues. The CDR3 loop is CAISDPGKVAYEQYF. CDR3 nucleotide sequence: TGTGCCATCAGTGACCCCGGTAAAGTTGCGTACGAGCAGTACTTC.

The chain uses TRBV2 and TRBJ1-1; the D is unclear. The CDR3 runs 14 residues. Germline V lookup: CDR1 SNHLY, CDR2 FYNNEI. The V gene lost 2 bases and the J gene lost 8 bases, with 15 bases spanning the gap. The CDR3 spells CASSEWYRQGEAFF. DNA of the CDR3: TGTGCCAGCAGTGAATGGTACCGCCAAGGGGAAGCTTTCTTT.

The V and J genes are TRBV10-3 and TRBJ2-7; D might be TRBD1 or TRBD2, each matching 6 bases. Trimming removed 4 bases at V and 3 bases at J, with 13 bases between. The CDR3 runs 14 residues. The germline CDR1 and CDR2 sequences are ENHRY and SYGVKD. The CDR3 DNA sequence: TGTGCCATCAGTGGCGGGACACTGAACTACGAGCAGTACTTC. This codes for CAISGGTLNYEQYF.

The genes are TRBV2 and TRBJ2-3; 12 bases are shared with TRBD2. V shed 6 bases and J 6 bases; nucleotides not matched to a gene: 7. The length of the CDR3 is 15 residues. The germline V gene encodes CDR1 SNHLY and CDR2 FYNNEI. The CDR3 DNA reads TGTGCCAGCAGAAGACTAGCGGGAGCTGGGGATACGCAGTATTTT. It is translated as CASRRLAGAGDTQYF.

This clonotype was counted ten times or more. This chain uses TRBV20-1 with TRBJ1-2, with a weak D call TRBD1 (6 bases). CDR1 is DFQATT, CDR2 SNEGSKA, per germline (reference sequence). V was cut by 5 bases and J by 5 bases, with 15 bases left in between. The CDR3 loop spans 13 amino acids. CDR3 nucleotide sequence: TGCAGTGCTCCCCCGACAGGACTTTATGGCTACACCTTC. Translating gives CSAPPTGLYGYTF.

This clonotype appeared many times. The chain has TRBV3-1 and TRBJ1-1; D is ambiguous. CDR3 length: 14 amino acids. CDR1 and CDR2 from the germline V gene are LGHDT and YNNKEL (reference sequence). Trimming stripped 1 base from V and 8 bases from J, with 14 bases between. The CDR3 spells CASSQGARPLEAFF. The CDR3 region has the DNA TGTGCCAGCAGCCAAGGGGCCAGGCCCTTAGAAGCTTTCTTT.

The V gene is TRBV24-1, the J gene TRBJ2-1; the D gene is possibly TRBD2 (5 bases). This CDR3 is 13 amino acids long. Germline assignment: CDR1 KGHDR and CDR2 SFDVKD. V was pared by 8 bases and J by 4 bases, with 11 bases between. The CDR3 DNA follows: TGTGCCACCAAAGTACGGACTTACAATGAGCAGTTCTTC. It yields the protein CATKVRTYNEQFF.

This clonotype was picked up many times. This chain links TRBV7-9 with TRBJ1-4; 7 bases are shared with TRBD1. CDR1 and CDR2 from the germline V gene are SEHNR and FQNEAQ (reference sequence). The CDR3 sequence is 15 residues long. The V and J ends lost 1 base and 7 bases, in that order; junction bases with no gene match: 6. The CDR3 loop reads CASSLVGQAGEKLFF. As DNA, the CDR3 is TGTGCCAGCAGCTTAGTAGGACAGGCTGGTGAAAAACTGTTTTTT.

This clonotype has more than one count but fewer than ten. The chain recombines TRBV20-1 with TRBJ1-1, with a weak D call TRBD1 (5 bases). CDR3 length equals 13 residues. V lost 1 base to trimming and J lost 5 bases, with 11 bases between them. Germline V gene lookup returns CDR1 DFQATT and CDR2 SNEGSKA (reference sequence). The CDR3 sequence: CSARGGRETEAFF. CDR3 DNA: TGCAGTGCTAGAGGGGGCAGGGAGACTGAAGCTTTCTTT.

The CDR3 DNA reads TGTGCCAGCAGCAAAACAGGGACAGGTAGATATAGCAATCAGCCCCAGCATTTT. It translates to CASSKTGTGRYSNQPQHF. The chain couples TRBV21-1 to TRBJ1-5; the DNA was not used to check the table's D call, TRBD1. TRBV21-1 is shown as a pseudogene. This CDR3 region has 18 residues.

The rearrangement uses TRBV5-1 and TRBJ2-1, with D maybe TRBD2 (6 bases). Between the trimmed V and J ends, which lost 2 bases and 6 bases, there was a span of 18 bases. The germline V gene encodes CDR1 SGHRS and CDR2 YFSETQ. CDR3 length: 16 residues. The CDR3 DNA reads TGCGCCAGCAGCTTATCGCGACCGAACGGGGGCAATGAGCAGTTCTTC. Its translation is CASSLSRPNGGNEQFF.

This clonotype was seen many times. The chain is built from TRBV12-3 or TRBV12-4 and TRBJ2-7; a weak D match, TRBD1 (6 bases). V dropped 5 bases and J dropped 2 bases, with 10 bases sitting between them. This CDR3 spans 13 amino acids. The CDR3 here is CASSVGQTYEQYF. CDR3 nucleotides: TGTGCCAGCAGTGTCGGACAGACCTACGAGCAGTACTTC.

The V call is TRBV20-1, the J call TRBJ2-1, with a weak D call TRBD2 (6 bases). This CDR3 contains 12 residues. V was cut by 1 base and J by 12 bases, with 13 bases left in between. Germline CDR1 is DFQATT and CDR2 is SNEGSKA (reference sequence). In DNA, the CDR3 is TGCAGTGCTAGAGGACTTTCGCGGGGGCAGTTCTTC. Protein product: CSARGLSRGQFF.